Listed here is a single TCR beta chain. Germline lookup yields CDR1 KGHSH and CDR2 LQKENI. Deletions cut 4 bases from V and 3 bases from J, with 19 bases between. The CDR3 is 16 residues long. Using its own MiXCR run on the reads, TCRdb lists one record per CDR3 protein. The sample has about 97,000 distinct CDR3 sequences, 25% to 40% seen once. These data belong to a study of type 1 regulatory T cells. Looking at the study overall: This in vitro CD4 product, T-allo10, is enriched for Tr1 cells and alloantigen-specific.

The TCR comes from a human donor in good health. Sequencing input: CD4+ T cells, either the whole sample or a sorted fraction (not recorded which). This chain connects TRBV18 to TRBJ2-7, with D possibly TRBD2 on 6 matching bases. The CDR3 protein is CASSLLPGRGNYEQYF. DNA of the CDR3: TGTGCCAGCTCACTCCTACCGGGACGGGGGAACTACGAGCAGTACTTC.